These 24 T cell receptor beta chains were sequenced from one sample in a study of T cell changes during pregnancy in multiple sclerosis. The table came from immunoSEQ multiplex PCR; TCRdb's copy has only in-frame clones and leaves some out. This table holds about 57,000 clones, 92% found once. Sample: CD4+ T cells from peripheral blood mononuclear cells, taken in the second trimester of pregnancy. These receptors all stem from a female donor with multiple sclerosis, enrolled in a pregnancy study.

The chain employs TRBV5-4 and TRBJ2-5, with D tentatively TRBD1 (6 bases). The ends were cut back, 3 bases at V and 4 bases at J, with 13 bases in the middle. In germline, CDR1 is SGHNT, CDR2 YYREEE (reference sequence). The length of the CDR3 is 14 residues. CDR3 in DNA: TGTGCCAGCAGCTCCGGGCAGGGGAGAGAGACCCAGTACTTC. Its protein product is CASSSGQGRETQYF.

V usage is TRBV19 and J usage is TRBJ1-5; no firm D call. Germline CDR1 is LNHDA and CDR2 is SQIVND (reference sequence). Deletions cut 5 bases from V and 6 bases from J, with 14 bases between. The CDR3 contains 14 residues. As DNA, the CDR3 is TGTGCCAGTAGTTCCCCGGGAAGGTCTCAGCCCCAGCATTTT. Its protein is CASSSPGRSQPQHF.

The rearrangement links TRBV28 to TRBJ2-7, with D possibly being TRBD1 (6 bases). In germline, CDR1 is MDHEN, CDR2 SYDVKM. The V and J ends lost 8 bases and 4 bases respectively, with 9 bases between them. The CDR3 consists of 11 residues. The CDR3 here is CASRTGYEQYF. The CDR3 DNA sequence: TGTGCCAGCCGTACAGGGTACGAGCAGTACTTC.

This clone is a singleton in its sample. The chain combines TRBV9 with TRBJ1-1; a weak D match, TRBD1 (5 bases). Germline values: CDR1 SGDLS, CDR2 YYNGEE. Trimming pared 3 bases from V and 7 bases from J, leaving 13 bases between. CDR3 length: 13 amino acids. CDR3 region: CASSEGRGGEAFF. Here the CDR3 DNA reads TGTGCCAGCAGCGAAGGACGGGGGGGTGAAGCTTTCTTT.

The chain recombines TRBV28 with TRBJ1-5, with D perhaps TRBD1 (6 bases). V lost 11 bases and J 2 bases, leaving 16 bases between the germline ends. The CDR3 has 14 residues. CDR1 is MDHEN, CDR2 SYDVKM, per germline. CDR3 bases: TGTGCCGCAGGGGTAGGTCGCGGCAATCAGCCCCAGCATTTT. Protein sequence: CAAGVGRGNQPQHF.

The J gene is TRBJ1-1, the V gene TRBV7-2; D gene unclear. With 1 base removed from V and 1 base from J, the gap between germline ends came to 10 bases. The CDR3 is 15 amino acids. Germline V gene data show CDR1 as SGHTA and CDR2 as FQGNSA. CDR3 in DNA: TGTGCCAGCAGCTTAGGGCTTCTAGGGAACACTGAAGCTTTCTTT. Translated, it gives CASSLGLLGNTEAFF.

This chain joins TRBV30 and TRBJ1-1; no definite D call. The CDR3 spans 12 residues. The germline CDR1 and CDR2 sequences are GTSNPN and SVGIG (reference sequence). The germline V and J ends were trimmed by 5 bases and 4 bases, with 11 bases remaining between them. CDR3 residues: CAWSPRITEAFF. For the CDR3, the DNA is TGTGCCTGGTCACCCAGGATCACTGAAGCTTTCTTT.

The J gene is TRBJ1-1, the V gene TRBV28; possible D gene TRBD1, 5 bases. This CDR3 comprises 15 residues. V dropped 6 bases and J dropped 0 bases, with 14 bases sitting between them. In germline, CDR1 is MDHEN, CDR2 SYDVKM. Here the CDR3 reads CASSLRTTVNTEAFF. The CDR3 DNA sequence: TGTGCCAGCAGCCTTAGGACAACTGTGAACACTGAAGCTTTCTTT.

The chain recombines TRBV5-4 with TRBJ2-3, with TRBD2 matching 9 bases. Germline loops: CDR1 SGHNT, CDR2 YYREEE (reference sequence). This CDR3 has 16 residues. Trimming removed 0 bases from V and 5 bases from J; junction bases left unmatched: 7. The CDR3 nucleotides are TGTGCCAGCAGCTTGGAGGCTAGCGGGGTAATAGATACGCAGTATTTT. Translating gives CASSLEASGVIDTQYF.

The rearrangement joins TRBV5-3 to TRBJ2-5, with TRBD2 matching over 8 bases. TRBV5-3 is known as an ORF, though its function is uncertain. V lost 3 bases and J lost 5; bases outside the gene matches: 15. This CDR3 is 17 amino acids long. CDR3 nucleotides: TGTGCCAGAAGCTGGACCGTTCAGGGACTAGGGGTGGAGACCCAGTACTTC. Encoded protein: CARSWTVQGLGVETQYF.

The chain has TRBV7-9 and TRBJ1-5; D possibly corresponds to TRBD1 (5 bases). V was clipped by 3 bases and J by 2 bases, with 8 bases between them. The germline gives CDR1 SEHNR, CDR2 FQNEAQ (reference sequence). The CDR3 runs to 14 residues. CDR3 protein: CASSLIGGNQPQHF. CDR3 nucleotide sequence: TGTGCCAGCAGCTTGATAGGGGGCAATCAGCCCCAGCATTTT.

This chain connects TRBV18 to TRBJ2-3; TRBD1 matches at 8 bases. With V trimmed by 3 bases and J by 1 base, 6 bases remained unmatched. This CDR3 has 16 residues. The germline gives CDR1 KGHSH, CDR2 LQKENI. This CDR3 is CASSPVTGARTDTQYF. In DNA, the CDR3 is TGTGCCAGCTCACCCGTGACAGGGGCTCGCACAGATACGCAGTATTTT.

CDR3 bases: TGTGCCAGCTCACCACTAGCGGTGATCAAGGTCAATGAGCAGTTCTTC. Its translation is CASSPLAVIKVNEQFF. The V and J genes are TRBV18 and TRBJ2-1, with D possibly TRBD2 on 6 matching bases. CDR1 is KGHSH and CDR2 is LQKENI in the germline V gene. Trimming left V 1 base short and J 6 bases short, with 16 bases between. The CDR3 contains 16 residues. Variable domain in full (rest from reference TRBV18 and TRBJ2-1): NAGVMQNPRHLVRRRGQEARLRCSPMKGHSHVYWYRQLPEEGLKFMVYLQKENIIDESGMPKERFSAEFPKEGPSILRIQQVVRGDSAAYFCASSPLAVIKVNEQFFGPGTRLTVL.

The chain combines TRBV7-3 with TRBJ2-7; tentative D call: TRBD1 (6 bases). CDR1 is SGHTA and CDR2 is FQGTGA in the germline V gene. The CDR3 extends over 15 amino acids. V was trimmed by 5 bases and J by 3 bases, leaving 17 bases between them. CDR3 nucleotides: TGTGCCAGCAGCAGCTTCACCCAGGGGATCTACGAGCAGTACTTC. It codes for CASSSFTQGIYEQYF.

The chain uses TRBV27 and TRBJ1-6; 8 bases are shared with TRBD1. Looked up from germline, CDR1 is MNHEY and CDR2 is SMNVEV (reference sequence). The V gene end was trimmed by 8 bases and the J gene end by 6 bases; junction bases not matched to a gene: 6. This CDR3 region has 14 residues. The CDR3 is CASRWDRFNSPLHF. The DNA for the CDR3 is TGTGCCAGCCGATGGGACAGGTTTAATTCACCCCTCCACTTT.

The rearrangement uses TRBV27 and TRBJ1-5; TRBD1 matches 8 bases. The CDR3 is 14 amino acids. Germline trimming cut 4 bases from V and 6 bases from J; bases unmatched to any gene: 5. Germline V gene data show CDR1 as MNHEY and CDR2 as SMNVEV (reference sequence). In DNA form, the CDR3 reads TGTGCCAGCAGTTACCGACAGGGGAGTCAGCCCCAGCATTTT. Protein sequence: CASSYRQGSQPQHF.

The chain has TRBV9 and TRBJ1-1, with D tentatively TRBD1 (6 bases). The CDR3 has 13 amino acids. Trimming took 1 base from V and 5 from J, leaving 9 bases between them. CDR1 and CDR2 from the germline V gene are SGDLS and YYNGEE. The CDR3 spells CASSVSQGTEAFF. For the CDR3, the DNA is TGTGCCAGCAGCGTAAGCCAGGGGACTGAAGCTTTCTTT.

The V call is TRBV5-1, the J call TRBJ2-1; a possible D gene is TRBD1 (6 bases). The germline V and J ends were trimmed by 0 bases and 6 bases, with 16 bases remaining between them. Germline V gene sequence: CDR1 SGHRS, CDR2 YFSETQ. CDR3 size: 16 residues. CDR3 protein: CASSLAFTRGGNEQFF. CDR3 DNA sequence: TGCGCCAGCAGCTTGGCCTTTACTAGAGGGGGCAATGAGCAGTTCTTC.

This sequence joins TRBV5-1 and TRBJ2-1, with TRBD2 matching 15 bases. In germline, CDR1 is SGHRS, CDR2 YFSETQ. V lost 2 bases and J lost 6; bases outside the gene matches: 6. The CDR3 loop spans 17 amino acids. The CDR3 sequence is CASSFRPGLAGGNEQFF. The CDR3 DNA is TGCGCCAGCAGCTTTCGACCGGGACTAGCGGGAGGCAATGAGCAGTTCTTC. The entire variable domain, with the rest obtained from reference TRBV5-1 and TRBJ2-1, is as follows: KAGVTQTPRYLIKTRGQQVTLSCSPISGHRSVSWYQQTPGQGLQFLFEYFSETQRNKGNFPGRFSGRQFSNSRSEMNVSTLELGDSALYLCASSFRPGLAGGNEQFFGPGTRLTVL.

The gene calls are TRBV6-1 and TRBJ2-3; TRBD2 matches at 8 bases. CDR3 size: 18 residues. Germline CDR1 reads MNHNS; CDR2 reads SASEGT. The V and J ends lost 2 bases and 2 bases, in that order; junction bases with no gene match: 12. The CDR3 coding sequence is TGTGCCAGCAGTGAAACGGGAGTCGGGGGGGCTTTCACAGATACGCAGTATTTT. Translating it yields CASSETGVGGAFTDTQYF.

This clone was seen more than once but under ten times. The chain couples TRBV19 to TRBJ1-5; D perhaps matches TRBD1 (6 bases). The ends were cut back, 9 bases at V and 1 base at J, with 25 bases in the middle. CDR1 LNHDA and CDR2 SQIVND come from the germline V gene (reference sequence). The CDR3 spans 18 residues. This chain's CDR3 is CASNVLYMDRQSNQPQHF. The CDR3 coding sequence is TGTGCCAGCAATGTATTATACATGGACAGACAGAGCAATCAGCCCCAGCATTTT.

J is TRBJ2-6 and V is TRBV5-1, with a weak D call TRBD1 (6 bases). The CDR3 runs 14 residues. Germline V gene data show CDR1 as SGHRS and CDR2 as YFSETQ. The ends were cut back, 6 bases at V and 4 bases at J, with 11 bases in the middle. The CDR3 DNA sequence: TGCGCCAGCACCTTCCAGGGGGGGGCCAACGTCCTGACTTTC. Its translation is CASTFQGGANVLTF.

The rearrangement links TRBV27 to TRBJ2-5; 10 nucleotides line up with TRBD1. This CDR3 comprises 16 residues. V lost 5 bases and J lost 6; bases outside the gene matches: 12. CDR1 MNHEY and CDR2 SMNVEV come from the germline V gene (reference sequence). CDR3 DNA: TGTGCCAGCAGTCCCCGTTTCGGGACAGGGGACCAGACCCAGTACTTC. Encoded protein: CASSPRFGTGDQTQYF.

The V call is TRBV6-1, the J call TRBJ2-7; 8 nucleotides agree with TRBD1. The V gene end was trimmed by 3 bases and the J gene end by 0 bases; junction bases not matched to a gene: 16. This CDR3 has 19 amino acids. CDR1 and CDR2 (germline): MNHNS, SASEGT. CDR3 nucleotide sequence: TGTGCCAGCAGTGACAGGGGGCCTGGATGGGACAGCCGCTCCTACGAGCAGTACTTC. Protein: CASSDRGPGWDSRSYEQYF.